The text below deals with one TCR beta chain. The entry originates in a study of T cells expressing NK-cell markers. TCRdb re-called the 5' RACE reads and catalogs CDR3 proteins one per entry, DNA excluded. The sample's table shows about 400,000 distinct CDR3 sequences. This CDR3 has 11 residues. V is TRBV12-3 or TRBV12-4 and J is TRBJ2-5. Sequences were obtained from blood T cells: a sorted CD56 or NKG2C T cell subset, CD4+ or CD8+ T cells, or bulk PBMC T cells (not recorded which). The receptor was isolated from a woman aged 50 to 60 in good health. CDR3 sequence reads: CATIIRETQYF.